These T cell receptor beta chains were read from a single sample in a study of T cell responses to AZD1222 COVID-19 vaccine. TCRdb keeps only in-frame clones here, not all; method: immunoSEQ multiplex PCR. The sample carries roughly 120,000 clones, about 89% recorded once. The sample in question was peripheral blood, obtained 28 days after the second AZD1222 dose. The receptors come from an adult who received the AZD1222 COVID-19 vaccine. The CDR3 runs from the conserved cysteine through the conserved F or W. Each record gives: D gene, clone size, V gene, J gene, CDR3 protein, CDR3 DNA. The D gene is left open where the match is weak. Clone sizes are given selectively: once, few, many, or a class where the clone is expanded.

-	large	TRBV7-6	TRBJ1-2	CASSLNRYYGYTF	TGTGCCAGCAGCCTAAATCGGTACTATGGCTACACCTTC
-	-	TRBV4-3	TRBJ2-7	CASSQDLGTGCWREVDEQYF	TGCGCCAGCAGCCAAGATCTCGGGACAGGGTGCTGGCGGGAGGTTGACGAGCAGTACTTC
TRBD1	-	TRBV7-2	TRBJ2-3	CASSQDRDGKGTQYF	TGTGCCAGCAGCCAAGACAGGGATGGGAAGGGTACGCAGTATTTT
-	-	TRBV5-1	TRBJ1-4	CASSLAGTATNEKLFF	TGCGCCAGCAGCTTGGCCGGTACCGCAACTAATGAAAAACTGTTTTTT
TRBD1	-	TRBV2	TRBJ1-1	CASRSGQGIAEAFF	TGTGCCAGCAGATCGGGACAGGGGATTGCTGAAGCTTTCTTT
TRBD1	once	TRBV19	TRBJ1-5	CASSGTGPYSNQPQHF	TGTGCCAGTAGTGGGACAGGCCCCTATAGCAATCAGCCCCAGCATTTT
-	once	TRBV7-9	TRBJ1-4	CASSIDSWEKLFF	TGTGCCAGCAGCATCGACAGTTGGGAAAAACTGTTTTTT
-	few	TRBV18	TRBJ1-2	CASSPTTDFNYGYTF	TGTGCCAGCTCACCGACGACAGACTTTAACTATGGCTACACCTTC
TRBD1	-	TRBV5-1	TRBJ1-1	CASSLDRANTEAFF	TGCGCCAGCAGCCTTGACAGGGCGAACACTGAAGCTTTCTTT
TRBD2	once	TRBV5-4	TRBJ2-1	CASSLGLAGGANGEQFF	TGTGCCAGCAGCTTGGGGCTAGCGGGAGGTGCGAATGGTGAGCAGTTCTTC
-	-	TRBV7-8	TRBJ2-3	CASSFDLRGTDTQYF	TGTGCCAGCAGCTTTGATCTTCGGGGCACAGATACGCAGTATTTT
TRBD1	few	TRBV24-1	TRBJ1-2	CATSRTGSDYTF	TGTGCCACCAGTAGGACAGGGAGTGACTACACCTTC
-	-	TRBV15	TRBJ1-1	CATLGRASTEAFF	TGTGCCACCTTAGGCAGGGCAAGCACTGAAGCTTTCTTT
-	-	TRBV5-1	TRBJ1-3	CASSLATGRYSGNTIYF	TGCGCCAGCAGCTTAGCAACAGGGCGGTACTCTGGAAACACCATATATTTT
-	-	TRBV5-1	TRBJ1-2	CASSLDRANYGYTF	TGCGCCAGCAGCTTGGACAGAGCTAACTATGGCTACACCTTC
-	-	TRBV10-1	TRBJ2-1	CASSEGLNSYNEQFF	TGCGCCAGCAGCGAAGGACTCAACTCCTACAATGAGCAGTTCTTC
TRBD2	-	TRBV7-2	TRBJ2-7	CASSILAGAYEQYF	TGTGCCAGCAGCATCCTAGCGGGGGCCTACGAGCAGTACTTC
TRBD1	-	TRBV5-4	TRBJ2-2	CASSPRDRNTGELFF	TGTGCCAGCAGCCCCCGGGACAGGAACACCGGGGAGCTGTTTTTT
-	-	TRBV5-1	TRBJ1-2	CASSFEDSLYGYTF	TGCGCCAGCAGCTTCGAGGACAGCCTCTATGGCTACACCTTC
-	-	TRBV19	TRBJ2-7	CASSLGPSIGSEQYF	TGTGCCAGTAGCCTCGGGCCTTCAATTGGAAGCGAGCAGTACTTC